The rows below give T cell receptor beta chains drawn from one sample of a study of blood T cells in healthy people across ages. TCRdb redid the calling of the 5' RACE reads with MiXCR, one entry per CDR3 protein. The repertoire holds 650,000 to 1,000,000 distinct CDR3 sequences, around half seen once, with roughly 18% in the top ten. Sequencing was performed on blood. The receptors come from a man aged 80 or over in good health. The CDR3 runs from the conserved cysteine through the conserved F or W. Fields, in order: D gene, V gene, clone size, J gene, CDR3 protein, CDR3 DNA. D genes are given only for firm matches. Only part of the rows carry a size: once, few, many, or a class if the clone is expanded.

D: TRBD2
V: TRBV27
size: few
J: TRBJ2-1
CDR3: CASSPRTGLAGVSSYNEQFF
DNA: TGTGCCAGCAGTCCCAGGACGGGACTAGCGGGGGTGAGCTCCTACAATGAGCAGTTCTTC

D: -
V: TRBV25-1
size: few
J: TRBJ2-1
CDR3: CASRAGTHRHNEQFF
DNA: TGTGCCAGTAGGGCAGGGACCCACCGCCACAATGAGCAGTTCTTC

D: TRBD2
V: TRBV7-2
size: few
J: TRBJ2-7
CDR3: CASSLEPGRAANEQYF
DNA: TGTGCCAGCAGCTTAGAGCCCGGGAGGGCCGCGAACGAGCAGTACTTC

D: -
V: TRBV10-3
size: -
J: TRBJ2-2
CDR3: CAISGQNTGELFF
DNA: TGTGCCATCAGTGGACAAAACACCGGGGAGCTGTTTTTT

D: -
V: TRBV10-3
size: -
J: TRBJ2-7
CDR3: CAISDLAGASSYEQYF
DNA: TGTGCCATCAGTGACCTTGCCGGGGCGAGTTCCTACGAGCAGTACTTC

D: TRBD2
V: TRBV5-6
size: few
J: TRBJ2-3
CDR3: CASRLIGTSGMGDTQYF
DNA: TGTGCCAGCAGACTCATCGGGACTAGCGGGATGGGAGATACGCAGTATTTT

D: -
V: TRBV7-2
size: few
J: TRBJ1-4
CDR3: CASSLNGPNEKLFF
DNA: TGTGCCAGCAGCTTAAACGGACCTAATGAAAAACTGTTTTTT

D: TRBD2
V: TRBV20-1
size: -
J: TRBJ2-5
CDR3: CSASTSGNGGHNEQYF
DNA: TGCAGTGCTTCGACTAGCGGGAACGGCGGGCACAATGAGCAGTACTTC

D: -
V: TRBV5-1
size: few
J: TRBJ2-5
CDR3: CASSLVVGVNNEQYF
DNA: TGCGCCAGCAGCTTGGTGGTGGGAGTTAACAATGAGCAGTACTTC

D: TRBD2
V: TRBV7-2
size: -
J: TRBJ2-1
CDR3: CASSARRLAGGYNEQFF
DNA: TGTGCCAGCAGCGCCCGTCGATTAGCGGGAGGTTACAATGAGCAGTTCTTC

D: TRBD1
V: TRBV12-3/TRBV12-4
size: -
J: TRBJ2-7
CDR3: CASSFSGQGLEQYF
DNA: TGTGCCAGCAGTTTTTCGGGACAGGGACTCGAGCAGTACTTC

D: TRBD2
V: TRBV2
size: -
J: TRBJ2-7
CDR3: CASSGPSGRNEQYF
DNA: TGTGCCAGCAGTGGGCCTAGCGGGAGGAACGAGCAGTACTTC

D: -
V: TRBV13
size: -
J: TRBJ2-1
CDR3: CASSQGGPNNEQFF
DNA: TGTGCCAGCAGCCAAGGGGGGCCTAACAATGAGCAGTTCTTC

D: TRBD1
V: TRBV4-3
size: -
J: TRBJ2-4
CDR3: CASSPNRGNIQYF
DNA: TGCGCCAGCAGTCCAAACAGGGGAAACATTCAGTACTTC

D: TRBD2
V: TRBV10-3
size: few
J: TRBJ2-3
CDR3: CAISEVLAGRADTQYF
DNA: TGTGCCATCAGTGAAGTCCTAGCGGGGAGGGCAGATACGCAGTATTTT

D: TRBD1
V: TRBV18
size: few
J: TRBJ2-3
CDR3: CASSLRQGHTDTQYF
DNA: TGTGCCAGCTCACTTCGACAGGGCCACACAGATACGCAGTATTTT

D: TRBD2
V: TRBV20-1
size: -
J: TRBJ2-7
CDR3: CSALRTSGMPYEQYF
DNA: TGCAGTGCTCTTCGGACTAGCGGAATGCCCTACGAGCAGTACTTC

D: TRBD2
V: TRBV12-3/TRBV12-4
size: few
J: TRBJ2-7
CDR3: CASSFSGRSNEQYF
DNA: TGTGCCAGCAGTTTTAGCGGGAGGTCTAACGAGCAGTACTTC

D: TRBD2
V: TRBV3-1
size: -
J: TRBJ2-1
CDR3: CASSPSSGSWHEQFF
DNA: TGTGCCAGCAGCCCCTCTAGCGGGAGTTGGCATGAGCAGTTCTTC

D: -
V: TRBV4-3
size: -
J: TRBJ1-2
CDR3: CASSQERAILSDKFTYGYTF
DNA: TGCGCCAGCAGCCAAGAGCGGGCCATTCTTTCGGACAAGTTTACCTATGGCTACACCTTC

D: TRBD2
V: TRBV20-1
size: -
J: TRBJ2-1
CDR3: CSARDLAGSYNEQFF
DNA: TGCAGTGCTAGAGATTTAGCGGGGTCCTACAATGAGCAGTTCTTC

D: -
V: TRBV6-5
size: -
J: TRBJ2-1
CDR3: CASSSDSPTSYNEQFF
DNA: TGTGCCAGCAGCTCGGACAGTCCGACCTCCTACAATGAGCAGTTCTTC

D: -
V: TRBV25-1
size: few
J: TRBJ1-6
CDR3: CASSESMRNSPLHF
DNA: TGTGCCAGCAGTGAATCGATGAGGAATTCACCCCTCCACTTT

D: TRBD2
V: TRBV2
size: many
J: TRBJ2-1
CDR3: CASSEPGLAGKDEQFF
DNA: TGTGCCAGCAGTGAGCCGGGACTAGCGGGGAAGGATGAGCAGTTCTTC

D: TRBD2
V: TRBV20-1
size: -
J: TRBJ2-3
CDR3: CSARQSGRAGDTQYF
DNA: TGCAGTGCTAGACAGAGCGGGAGGGCAGGTGATACGCAGTATTTT

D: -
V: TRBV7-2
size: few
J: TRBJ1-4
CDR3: CASSLIRGLGEKLFF
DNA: TGTGCCAGCAGCTTAATCAGGGGATTGGGTGAAAAACTGTTTTTT

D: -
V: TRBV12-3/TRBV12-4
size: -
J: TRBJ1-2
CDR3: CASTAPGRYGYTF
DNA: TGTGCCAGCACGGCCCCAGGGCGCTATGGCTACACCTTC

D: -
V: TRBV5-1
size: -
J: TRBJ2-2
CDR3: CASSLEPSASGELFF
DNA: TGCGCCAGCAGCTTGGAGCCTAGCGCGTCCGGGGAGCTGTTTTTT

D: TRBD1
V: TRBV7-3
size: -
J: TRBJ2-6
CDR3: CASSTGQAGANVLTF
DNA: TGTGCCAGCAGCACAGGACAGGCTGGGGCCAACGTCCTGACTTTC

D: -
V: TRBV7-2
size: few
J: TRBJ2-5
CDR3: CASSLDSGRRETQYF
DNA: TGTGCCAGCAGCTTAGATAGTGGGAGAAGGGAGACCCAGTACTTC

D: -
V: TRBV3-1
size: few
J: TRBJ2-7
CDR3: CASSQEFSRYEQYF
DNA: TGTGCCAGCAGCCAAGAATTCTCCCGGTACGAGCAGTACTTC

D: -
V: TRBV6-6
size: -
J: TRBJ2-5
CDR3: CASSYSEGGTETQYF
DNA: TGTGCCAGCAGTTACTCAGAGGGCGGGACGGAGACCCAGTACTTC

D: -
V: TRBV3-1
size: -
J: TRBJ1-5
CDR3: CASSQTWGNQPQHF
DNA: TGTGCCAGCAGTCAGACGTGGGGCAATCAGCCCCAGCATTTT

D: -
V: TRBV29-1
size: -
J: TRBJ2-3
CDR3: CSVGVVGDTQYF
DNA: TGCAGCGTCGGAGTCGTCGGAGATACGCAGTATTTT

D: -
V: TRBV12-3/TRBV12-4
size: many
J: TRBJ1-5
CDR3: CASSVTGQVSQPQHF
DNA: TGTGCCAGCAGTGTAACAGGGCAGGTGAGTCAGCCCCAGCATTTT

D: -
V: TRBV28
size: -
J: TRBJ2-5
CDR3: CASRNPGGETQYF
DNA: TGTGCCAGCAGGAATCCCGGGGGAGAGACCCAGTACTTC

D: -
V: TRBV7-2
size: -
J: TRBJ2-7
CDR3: CASRGPRPYEQYF
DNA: TGTGCCAGCAGAGGGCCAAGGCCCTACGAGCAGTACTTC

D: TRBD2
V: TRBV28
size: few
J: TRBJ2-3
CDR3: CATSPPPTDTQYF
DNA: TGTGCGACTAGCCCCCCCCCAACAGATACGCAGTATTTT

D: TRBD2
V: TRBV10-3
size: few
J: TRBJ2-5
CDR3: CAIGAGGGQETQYF
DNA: TGTGCCATCGGGGCGGGAGGAGGCCAAGAGACCCAGTACTTC

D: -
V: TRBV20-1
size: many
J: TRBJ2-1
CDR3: CSAIGSSNEQFF
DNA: TGCAGTGCTATTGGCTCGAGCAATGAGCAGTTCTTC

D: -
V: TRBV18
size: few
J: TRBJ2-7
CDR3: CASSRGTRTYEQYF
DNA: TGTGCCAGCTCACGCGGGACACGGACCTACGAGCAGTACTTC

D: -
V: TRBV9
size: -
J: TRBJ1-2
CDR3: CASSVDGERAAGYTF
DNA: TGTGCCAGCAGCGTAGATGGAGAACGCGCTGCGGGCTACACCTTC

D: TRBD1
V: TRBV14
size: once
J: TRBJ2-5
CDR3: CASSQAGTVQETQYF
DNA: TGTGCCAGCAGCCAAGCGGGGACAGTCCAAGAGACCCAGTACTTC

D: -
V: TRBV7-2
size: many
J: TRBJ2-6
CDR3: CASSGGTVANVLTF
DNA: TGTGCCAGCAGCGGGGGGACGGTGGCCAACGTCCTGACTTTC

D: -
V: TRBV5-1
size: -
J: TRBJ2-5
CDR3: CASYMEGRPGGQETQYF
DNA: TGCGCCAGCTACATGGAGGGCAGGCCAGGGGGGCAAGAGACCCAGTACTTC

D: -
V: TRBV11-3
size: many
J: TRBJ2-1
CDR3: CASSLDNNEQFF
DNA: TGTGCCAGCAGCTTAGACAACAATGAGCAGTTCTTC

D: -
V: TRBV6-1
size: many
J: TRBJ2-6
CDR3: CASTAASGANVLTF
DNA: TGTGCCAGCACCGCCGCCTCTGGGGCCAACGTCCTGACTTTC

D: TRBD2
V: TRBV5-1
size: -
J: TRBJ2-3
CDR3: CASGWTSGSADTQYF
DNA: TGCGCCAGCGGGTGGACTAGCGGGAGTGCGGATACGCAGTATTTT

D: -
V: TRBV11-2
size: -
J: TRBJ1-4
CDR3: CASSIHRATNVKLFF
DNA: TGTGCCAGCAGCATTCACAGGGCAACTAATGTAAAACTGTTTTTT

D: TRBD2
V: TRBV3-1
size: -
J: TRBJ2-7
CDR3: CASSQGNLRLAGVYEQYF
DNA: TGTGCCAGCAGCCAAGGGAATTTGAGACTAGCGGGAGTTTACGAGCAGTACTTC